The 10 T cell receptor beta chains below come from one sample, sequenced in a study of technical replicates of blood from several donors. Data came from immunoSEQ multiplex PCR; TCRdb stores just in-frame clones and leaves some out. This table holds 50,000 to 70,000 clones, 90% to 95% found once. The sequenced sample was PBMCs. These receptors were taken from a human donor in good health. Some clones in this sample may be carry-over from other donors' samples.

The V and J genes are TRBV5-6 and TRBJ2-5, with D possibly being TRBD2 (5 bases). The CDR3 contains 12 residues. In germline, CDR1 is SGHDT, CDR2 YYEEEE. V lost 6 bases to trimming and J lost 5 bases, with 11 bases between them. The CDR3: CASTQRRETQYF. The CDR3 DNA reads as TGTGCCAGCACCCAAAGGAGGGAGACCCAGTACTTC. The variable domain in full, completed from reference TRBV5-6 and TRBJ2-5, reads DAGVTQSPTHLIKTRGQQVTLRCSPKSGHDTVSWYQQALGQGPQFIFQYYEEEERQRGNFPDRFSGHQFPNYSSELNVNALLLGDSALYLCASTQRRETQYFGPGTRLLVL.

The J gene is TRBJ2-3, the V gene TRBV15; TRBD1 might be the D (5 bases). Trimming cost V 2 bases and J 1 base, with 13 bases left between them. Germline assignment: CDR1 LNHNV and CDR2 YYDKDF (reference sequence). This CDR3 has 16 residues. The CDR3 DNA follows: TGTGCCACCAGCAGAAGGGGATACGACGGCACAGATACGCAGTATTTT. Its protein is CATSRRGYDGTDTQYF.

This clone was seen once. The chain couples TRBV5-1 to TRBJ2-1, with 14 bases identical to TRBD2. CDR1 is SGHRS, CDR2 YFSETQ, per germline. The CDR3 length is 17 residues. V trimming: 5 bases; J trimming: 7 bases; junction bases outside the gene matches: 11. In DNA form, the CDR3 reads TGCGCCAGCAGTTACGGGACTAGCGGGAGACGAGGGAATGAGCAGTTCTTC. This gives the protein CASSYGTSGRRGNEQFF.

The gene calls are TRBV29-1 and TRBJ1-1; TRBD1 aligns across 7 bases. The trim removed 2 bases at V and 0 bases at J, leaving 12 bases unmatched. CDR3 length: 17 amino acids. Germline CDR1 and CDR2: SQVTM and ANQGSEA. The CDR3 nucleotides read TGCAGCGTTGAATCCGGGACAGCCTTCCCACTGAACACTGAAGCTTTCTTT. It is translated as CSVESGTAFPLNTEAFF.

The chain has TRBV7-9 and TRBJ2-3; possibly TRBD1 for D (5 bases). CDR1 and CDR2 (germline): SEHNR, FQNEAQ (reference sequence). V was shortened by 1 base and J by 6 bases, with 11 bases between the two germline ends. The CDR3 totals 14 residues. The CDR3 loop reads CASSLDQGWDTQYF. CDR3 sequence (DNA): TGTGCCAGCAGCTTAGATCAGGGTTGGGATACGCAGTATTTT.

V gene TRBV6-5 combines with J gene TRBJ2-7; D gene uncertain. Trimming pared 7 bases from V and 4 bases from J, leaving 14 bases between. Germline V CDR1 and CDR2: MNHEY, SVGAGI. The CDR3 extends over 13 amino acids. The CDR3 sequence is CASTKSPRYEQYF. The CDR3, as DNA: TGTGCCAGCACCAAGTCGCCTCGGTACGAGCAGTACTTC.

This chain joins TRBV7-2 and TRBJ1-1, with 8 bases fitting TRBD1. CDR1 SGHTA and CDR2 FQGNSA come from the germline V gene. V dropped 4 bases and J dropped 4; count of bases not matched to a gene: 8. The CDR3 totals 15 residues. In DNA, the CDR3 is TGTGCCAGCAGCTCAAACCAGGGGGCGGTCACTGAAGCTTTCTTT. Its protein product is CASSSNQGAVTEAFF.

The chain recombines TRBV7-8 with TRBJ2-5; 10 positions match TRBD2. This CDR3 comprises 15 residues. V lost 5 bases to trimming and J lost 4 bases; unmatched junction nucleotides: 7. Germline V gene data show CDR1 as SGHVS and CDR2 as FQNEAQ. CDR3 loop: CASSTGLATSETQYF. In DNA form, the CDR3 reads TGTGCCAGCAGCACGGGACTAGCGACGTCAGAGACCCAGTACTTC.

The chain uses TRBV4-2 and TRBJ2-1, with D possibly matching TRBD2 (6 bases). Trimming left V 0 bases short and J 11 bases short, with 11 bases between. The CDR3 is made up of 13 amino acids. Germline CDR1 LGHNA, CDR2 YNFKEQ. The DNA of the CDR3 is TGTGCCAGCAGCCAAGATCGGCGGGACCAGCAGTTCTTC. Protein: CASSQDRRDQQFF.

This CDR3 reads CASSWDINTEAFF. CDR3 coding DNA: TGTGCCAGCAGCTGGGACATAAACACTGAAGCTTTCTTT. The chain has TRBV7-6 and TRBJ1-1; weak D call: TRBD1 (6 bases). The germline V and J ends were trimmed by 4 bases and 2 bases, with 8 bases remaining between them. Germline loops: CDR1 SGHVS, CDR2 FNYEAQ. The CDR3 has 13 residues.